This T cell receptor (beta chain) was sequenced in a study of Ad26.COV2.S vaccination and SARS-CoV-2 variants. Treatment noted: 19 received Ad26.COV2.S at low or high dose, single or two shots; 5 received placebo; per-sample allocation not given. The investigators took samples on day 63 after the first vaccine or placebo injection. Trimming at V came to 5 bases and at J to 7 bases, leaving 14 bases not matched to a gene. The CDR3 sequence is 15 residues long. In germline, CDR1 is SGHRS, CDR2 YFSETQ. Here immunoSEQ multiplex PCR was the method, and the copy in TCRdb shows in-frame clones only, minus some. The repertoire has about 350,000 clones, around 90% of them found once; the top ten carry approximately 5.9%.

The sequence derives from a person aged 18-60 years who received the Ad26.COV2.S COVID-19 vaccine or a placebo. This rearrangement joins TRBV5-1 to TRBJ1-2; the match to TRBD1 covers 7 bases. This specimen consisted of peripheral blood, obtained in a trial of Ad26.COV2.S vaccine versus placebo. Here the CDR3 reads CASREIVGGAGGYTF. The DNA for the CDR3 is TGCGCCAGCAGGGAGATAGTAGGGGGCGCGGGTGGCTACACCTTC.